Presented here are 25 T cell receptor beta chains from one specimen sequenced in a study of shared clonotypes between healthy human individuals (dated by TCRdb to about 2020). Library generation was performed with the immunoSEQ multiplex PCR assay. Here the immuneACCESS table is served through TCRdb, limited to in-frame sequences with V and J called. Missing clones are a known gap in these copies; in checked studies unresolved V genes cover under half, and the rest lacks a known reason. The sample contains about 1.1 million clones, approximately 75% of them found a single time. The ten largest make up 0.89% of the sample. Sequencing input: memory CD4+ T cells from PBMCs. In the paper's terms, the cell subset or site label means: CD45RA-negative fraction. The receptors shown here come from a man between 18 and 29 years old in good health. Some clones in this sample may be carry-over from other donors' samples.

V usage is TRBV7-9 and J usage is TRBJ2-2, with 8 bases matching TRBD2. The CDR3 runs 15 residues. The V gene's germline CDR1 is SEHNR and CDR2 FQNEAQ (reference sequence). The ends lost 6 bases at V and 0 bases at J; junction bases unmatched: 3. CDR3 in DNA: TGTGCCAGCAGAATAGCGGGGACGAACACCGGGGAGCTGTTTTTT. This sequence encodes CASRIAGTNTGELFF.

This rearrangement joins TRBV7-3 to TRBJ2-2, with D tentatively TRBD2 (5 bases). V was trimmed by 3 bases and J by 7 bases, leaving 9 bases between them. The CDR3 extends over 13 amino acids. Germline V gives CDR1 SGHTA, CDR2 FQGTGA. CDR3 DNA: TGTGCCAGCAGCTTCACAGCGGTCGGGGAGCTGTTTTTT. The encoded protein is CASSFTAVGELFF.

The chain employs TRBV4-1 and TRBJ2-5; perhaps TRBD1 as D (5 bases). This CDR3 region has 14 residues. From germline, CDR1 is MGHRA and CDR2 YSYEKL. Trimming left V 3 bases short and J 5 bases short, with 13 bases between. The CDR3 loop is CASSQDNRMETQYF. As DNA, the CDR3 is TGCGCCAGCAGCCAGGACAACCGGATGGAGACCCAGTACTTC.

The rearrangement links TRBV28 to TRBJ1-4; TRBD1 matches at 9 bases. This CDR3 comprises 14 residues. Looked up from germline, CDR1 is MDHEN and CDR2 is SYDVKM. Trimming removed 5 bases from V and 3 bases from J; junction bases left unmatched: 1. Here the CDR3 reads CASSRTGANEKLFF. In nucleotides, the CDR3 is TGTGCCAGCAGTCGGACAGGGGCTAATGAAAAACTGTTTTTT.

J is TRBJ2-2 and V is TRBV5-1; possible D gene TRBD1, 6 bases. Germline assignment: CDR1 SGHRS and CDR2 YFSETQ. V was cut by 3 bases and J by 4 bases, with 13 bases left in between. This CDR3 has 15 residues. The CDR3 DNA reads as TGCGCCAGCAGCTCCTCTTTGGACAGCACCGGGGAGCTGTTTTTT. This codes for CASSSSLDSTGELFF. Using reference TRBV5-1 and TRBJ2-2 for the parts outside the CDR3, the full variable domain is KAGVTQTPRYLIKTRGQQVTLSCSPISGHRSVSWYQQTPGQGLQFLFEYFSETQRNKGNFPGRFSGRQFSNSRSEMNVSTLELGDSALYLCASSSSLDSTGELFFGEGSRLTVL.

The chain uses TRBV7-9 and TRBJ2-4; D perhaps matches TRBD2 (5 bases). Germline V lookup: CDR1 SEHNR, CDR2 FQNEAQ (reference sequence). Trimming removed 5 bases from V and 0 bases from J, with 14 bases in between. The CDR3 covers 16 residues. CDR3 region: CASSRSGLLAKNIQYF. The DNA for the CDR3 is TGTGCCAGCAGCCGGAGCGGCCTCTTAGCCAAAAACATTCAGTACTTC.

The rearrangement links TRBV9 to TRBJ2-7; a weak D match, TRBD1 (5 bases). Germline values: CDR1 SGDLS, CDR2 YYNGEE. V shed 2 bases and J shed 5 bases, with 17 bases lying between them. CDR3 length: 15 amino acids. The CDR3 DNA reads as TGTGCCAGCAGCGTCGACGGCAGGGTGGCGGACGAGCAGTACTTC. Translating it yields CASSVDGRVADEQYF.

The CDR3 sequence is CASSLLGTDMRNTQYF. Here the CDR3 DNA reads TGCGCCAGCAGCTTACTAGGGACCGACATGCGAAATACGCAGTATTTT. The rearrangement joins TRBV5-1 to TRBJ2-3; the D gene could be TRBD1 or TRBD2 (5 bases each). The germline V gene encodes CDR1 SGHRS and CDR2 YFSETQ. The CDR3 sequence is 16 residues long. The V and J ends lost 2 bases and 7 bases respectively, with 20 bases between them.

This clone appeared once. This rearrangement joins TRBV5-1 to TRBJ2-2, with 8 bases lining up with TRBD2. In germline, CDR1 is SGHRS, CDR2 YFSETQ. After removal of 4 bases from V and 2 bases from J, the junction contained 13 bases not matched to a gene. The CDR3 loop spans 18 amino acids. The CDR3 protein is CASSPSGTRAQNTGELFF. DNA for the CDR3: TGCGCCAGCAGCCCCTCCGGGACTAGGGCCCAAAACACCGGGGAGCTGTTTTTT.

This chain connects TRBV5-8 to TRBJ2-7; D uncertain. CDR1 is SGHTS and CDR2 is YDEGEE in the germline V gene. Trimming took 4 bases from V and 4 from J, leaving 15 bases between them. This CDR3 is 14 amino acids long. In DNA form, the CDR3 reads TGTGCCAGCAGCCCCCTCAAAGGACCGTACGAGCAGTACTTC. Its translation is CASSPLKGPYEQYF.

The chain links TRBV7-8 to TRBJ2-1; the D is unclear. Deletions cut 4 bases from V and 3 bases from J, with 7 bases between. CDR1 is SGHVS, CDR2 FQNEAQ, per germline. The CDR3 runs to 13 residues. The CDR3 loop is CASSSGLYNEQFF. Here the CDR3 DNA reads TGTGCCAGCAGCTCCGGGCTCTACAATGAGCAGTTCTTC.

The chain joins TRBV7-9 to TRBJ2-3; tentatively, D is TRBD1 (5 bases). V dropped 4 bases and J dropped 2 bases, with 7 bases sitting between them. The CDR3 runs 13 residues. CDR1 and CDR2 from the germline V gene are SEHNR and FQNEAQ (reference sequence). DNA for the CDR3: TGTGCCAGCAGCTCACAGGTCACAGATACGCAGTATTTT. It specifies CASSSQVTDTQYF.

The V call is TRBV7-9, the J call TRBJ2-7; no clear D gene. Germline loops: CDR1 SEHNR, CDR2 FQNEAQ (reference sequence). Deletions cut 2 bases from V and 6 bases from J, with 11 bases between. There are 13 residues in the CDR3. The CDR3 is CASSLRFESEQYF. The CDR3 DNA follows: TGTGCCAGCAGCTTACGGTTTGAGAGCGAGCAGTACTTC.

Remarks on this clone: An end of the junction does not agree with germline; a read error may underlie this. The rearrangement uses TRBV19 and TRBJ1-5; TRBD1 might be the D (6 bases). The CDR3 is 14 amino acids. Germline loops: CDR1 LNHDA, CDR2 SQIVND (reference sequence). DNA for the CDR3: TGTGCCAGCAAAACACAGGGTAGCAAGCAGCCCCAGCATTTT. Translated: CASKTQGSKQPQHF.

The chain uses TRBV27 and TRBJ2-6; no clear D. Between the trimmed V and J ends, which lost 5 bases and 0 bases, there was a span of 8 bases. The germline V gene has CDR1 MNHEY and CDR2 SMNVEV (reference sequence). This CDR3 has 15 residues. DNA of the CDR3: TGTGCCAGCAGTCGATCGCGCTCTGGGGCCAACGTCCTGACTTTC. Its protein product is CASSRSRSGANVLTF.

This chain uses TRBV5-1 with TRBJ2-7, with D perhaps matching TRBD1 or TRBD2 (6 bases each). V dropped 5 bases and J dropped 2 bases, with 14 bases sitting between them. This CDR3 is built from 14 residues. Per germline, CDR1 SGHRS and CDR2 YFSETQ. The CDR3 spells CASRSGGTTYEQYF. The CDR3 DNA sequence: TGCGCCAGCAGATCCGGCGGGACAACCTACGAGCAGTACTTC.

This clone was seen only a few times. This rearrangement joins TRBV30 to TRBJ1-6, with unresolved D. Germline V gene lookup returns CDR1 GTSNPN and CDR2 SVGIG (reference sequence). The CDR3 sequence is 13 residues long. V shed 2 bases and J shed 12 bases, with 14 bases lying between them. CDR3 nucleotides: TGTGCCTGGAGTACTCCGTCCGAGGGACCCCTCCACTTT. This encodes CAWSTPSEGPLHF. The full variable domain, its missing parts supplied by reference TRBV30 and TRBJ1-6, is SQTIHQWPATLVQPVGSPLSLECTVEGTSNPNLYWYRQAAGRGLQLLFYSVGIGQISSEVPQNLSASRPQDRQFILSSKKLLLSDSGFYLCAWSTPSEGPLHFGNGTRLTVT.

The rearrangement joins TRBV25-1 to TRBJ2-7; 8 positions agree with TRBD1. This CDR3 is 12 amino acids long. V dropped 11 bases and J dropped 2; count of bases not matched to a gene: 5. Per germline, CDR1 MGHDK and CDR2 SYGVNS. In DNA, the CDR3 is TGTGCCCCTAGGACAGGGACCTACGAGCAGTACTTC. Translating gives CAPRTGTYEQYF.

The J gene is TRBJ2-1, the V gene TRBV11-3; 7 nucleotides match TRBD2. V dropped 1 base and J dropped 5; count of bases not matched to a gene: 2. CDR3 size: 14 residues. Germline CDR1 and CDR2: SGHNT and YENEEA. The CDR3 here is CASSLGGTNNEQFF. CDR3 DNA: TGTGCCAGCAGCTTAGGTGGGACTAACAATGAGCAGTTCTTC.

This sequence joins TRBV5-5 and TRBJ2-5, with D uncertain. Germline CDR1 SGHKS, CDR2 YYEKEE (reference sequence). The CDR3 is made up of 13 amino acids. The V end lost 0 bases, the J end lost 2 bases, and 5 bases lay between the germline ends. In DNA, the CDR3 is TGTGCCAGCAGCTTGGAACTGCAAGAGACCCAGTACTTC. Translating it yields CASSLELQETQYF.

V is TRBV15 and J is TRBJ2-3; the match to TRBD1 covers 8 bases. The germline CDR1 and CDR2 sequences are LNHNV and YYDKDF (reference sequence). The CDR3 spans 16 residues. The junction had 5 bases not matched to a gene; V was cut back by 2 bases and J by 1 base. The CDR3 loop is CATSRLLDRGTDTQYF. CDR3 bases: TGTGCCACCAGCAGACTACTGGACAGGGGCACAGATACGCAGTATTTT.

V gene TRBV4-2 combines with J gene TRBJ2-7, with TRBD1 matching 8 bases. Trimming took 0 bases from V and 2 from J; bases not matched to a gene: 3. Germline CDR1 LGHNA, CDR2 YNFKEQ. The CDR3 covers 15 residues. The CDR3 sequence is CASSQDRGPTYEQYF. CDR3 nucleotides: TGTGCCAGCAGCCAAGACAGGGGGCCCACCTACGAGCAGTACTTC.

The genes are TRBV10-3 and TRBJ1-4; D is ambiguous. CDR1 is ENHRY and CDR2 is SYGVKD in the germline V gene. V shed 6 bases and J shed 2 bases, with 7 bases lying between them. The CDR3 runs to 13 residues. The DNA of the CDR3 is TGTGCCATCAGCCTGACCACTAATGAAAAACTGTTTTTT. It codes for CAISLTTNEKLFF.

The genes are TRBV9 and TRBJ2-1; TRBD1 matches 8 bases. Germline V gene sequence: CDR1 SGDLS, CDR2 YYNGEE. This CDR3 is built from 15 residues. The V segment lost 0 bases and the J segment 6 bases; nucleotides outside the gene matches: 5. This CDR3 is CASSVGTGGVNEQFF. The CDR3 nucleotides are TGTGCCAGCAGCGTAGGCACAGGGGGAGTCAATGAGCAGTTCTTC.

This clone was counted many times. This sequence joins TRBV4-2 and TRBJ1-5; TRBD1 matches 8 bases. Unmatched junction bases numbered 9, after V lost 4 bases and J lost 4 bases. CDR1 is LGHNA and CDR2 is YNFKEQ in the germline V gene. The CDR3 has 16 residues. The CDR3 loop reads CASSPLQGEGNQPQHF. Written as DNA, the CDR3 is TGTGCCAGCAGCCCGTTACAGGGGGAGGGAAATCAGCCCCAGCATTTT.